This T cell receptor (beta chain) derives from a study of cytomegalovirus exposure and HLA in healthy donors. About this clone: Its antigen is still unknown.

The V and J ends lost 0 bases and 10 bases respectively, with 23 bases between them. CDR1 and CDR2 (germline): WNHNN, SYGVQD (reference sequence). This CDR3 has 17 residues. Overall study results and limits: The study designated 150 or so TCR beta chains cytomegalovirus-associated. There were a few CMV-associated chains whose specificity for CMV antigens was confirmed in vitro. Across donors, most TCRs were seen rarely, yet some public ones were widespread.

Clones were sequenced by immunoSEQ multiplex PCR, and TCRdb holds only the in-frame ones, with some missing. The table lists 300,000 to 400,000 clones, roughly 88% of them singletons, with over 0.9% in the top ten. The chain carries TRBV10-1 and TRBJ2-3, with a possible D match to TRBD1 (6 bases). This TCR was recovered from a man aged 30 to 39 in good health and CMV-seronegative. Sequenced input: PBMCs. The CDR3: CASSESSSGHRVMAQYF. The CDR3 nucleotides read TGCGCCAGCAGTGAGTCGTCTTCGGGACATAGGGTTATGGCGCAGTATTTT.